This T cell receptor beta chain derives from a study of T cells in Graves' hyperthyroidism and ophthalmopathy. Diagnoses rested on clinical symptoms, serum thyroxine and TRAb, thyroid ultrasound and orbital computed tomography. This clonotype was recorded many times. This CDR3 region has 17 residues. V dropped 6 bases and J dropped 2; count of bases not matched to a gene: 13. Looked up from germline, CDR1 is DFQATT and CDR2 is SNEGSKA (reference sequence). RNA transcripts served as the template for amplifying TCR beta CDR3 regions. The HTBI primer set was used in a first-round RT-PCR of the TCR CDR3. TCRdb reanalysed the multiplex PCR reads using MiXCR and keeps one entry per CDR3 protein. The sample shows a few hundred thousand distinct CDR3 sequences, about 20% of them seen only once.

The sequence was collected from a woman in her 50s with Graves' hyperthyroidism. The chain recombines TRBV20-1 with TRBJ2-3; TRBD2 matches at 11 bases. Material: blood. The CDR3 DNA is TGCAGTGCAGCCGGGACTAGCGGTCAGACCCCCACAGATACGCAGTATTTT. Translated, it gives CSAAGTSGQTPTDTQYF.